The 18 T cell receptor beta chains in this list originate from one sample, sequenced in a study of shared T cell receptors in the human thymus. Method: immunoSEQ multiplex PCR; TCRdb's copy keeps in-frame clones and lacks some. The table shows hundreds of thousands of clones, with around 87% occurring only once. Separately, the same data were catalogued under a study of human thymus T cells.

Sample: thymocytes. All receptors come from a boy younger than two with a congenital heart defect.

The V call is TRBV7-2, the J call TRBJ2-3; possibly TRBD2 for D (6 bases). V was shortened by 2 bases and J by 2 bases, with 17 bases between the two germline ends. Germline CDR1 SGHTA, CDR2 FQGNSA. The CDR3 is made up of 17 amino acids. CDR3 bases: TGTGCCAGCAGCTTATGGACCCCGGGACTTATCACAGATACGCAGTATTTT. It yields the protein CASSLWTPGLITDTQYF.

The CDR3, as DNA: TGTGCCAGCAGTTGGACAGGGGTCTTCTACGAGCAGTACTTC. Protein product: CASSWTGVFYEQYF. This rearrangement joins TRBV28 to TRBJ2-7; 9 bases align to TRBD1. CDR1 and CDR2 from the germline V gene are MDHEN and SYDVKM. This CDR3 spans 14 amino acids. The J segment lost 3 bases and the V segment lost 4 bases, leaving 4 bases of the junction unmatched.

The V gene is TRBV5-1, the J gene TRBJ2-2; D might be TRBD1 (6 bases). This CDR3 region has 18 residues. Looked up from germline, CDR1 is SGHRS and CDR2 is YFSETQ. Trimming removed 5 bases at V and 0 bases at J, with 20 bases between. The CDR3 reads CASSPLSVDRANTGELFF. In DNA, the CDR3 is TGCGCCAGCAGTCCGCTTTCCGTGGACAGAGCGAACACCGGGGAGCTGTTTTTT.

The chain has TRBV7-8 and TRBJ2-3; perhaps TRBD1 as D (5 bases). V was clipped by 1 base and J by 1 base, with 15 bases between them. This CDR3 contains 17 residues. CDR1 and CDR2 from the germline V gene are SGHVS and FQNEAQ. CDR3 loop: CASSLVSGPRGTDTQYF. CDR3 in DNA: TGTGCCAGCAGCTTAGTTTCAGGGCCTAGGGGCACAGATACGCAGTATTTT.

V is TRBV12-5 and J is TRBJ2-7; TRBD1 is a possible D gene (6 bases). V shed 4 bases and J shed 3 bases, with 16 bases lying between them. The CDR3 runs 15 residues. In germline, CDR1 is LGHNT, CDR2 FRNRAP. The CDR3 bases are TGTGCTAGTGGTTCACAGGGTAGTATCCGCTACGAGCAGTACTTC. Protein product: CASGSQGSIRYEQYF. Complete variable domain (other parts from reference TRBV12-5 and TRBJ2-7): DARVTQTPRHKVTEMGQEVTMRCQPILGHNTVFWYRQTMMQGLELLAYFRNRAPLDDSGMPKDRFSAEMPDATLATLKIQPSEPRDSAVYFCASGSQGSIRYEQYFGPGTRLTVT.

In this sample, this clone turned up once. The V gene is TRBV9, the J gene TRBJ2-7; 9 bases agree with TRBD1. CDR3 size: 18 residues. The J segment lost 3 bases and the V segment lost 0 bases, leaving 13 bases of the junction unmatched. The germline V gene encodes CDR1 SGDLS and CDR2 YYNGEE. The CDR3 region has the DNA TGTGCCAGCAGCGTAGGGCCGGGTGGACAGGGGAGCAGCTACGAGCAGTACTTC. Translation gives CASSVGPGGQGSSYEQYF.

The CDR3 coding sequence is TGCGCCAGCAGCCAAGAGTGGCAGGGGGAACAAAGATCATATAGCAATCAGCCCCAGCATTTT. This encodes CASSQEWQGEQRSYSNQPQHF. The V call is TRBV4-1, the J call TRBJ1-5, with TRBD1 matching 7 bases. The germline CDR1 and CDR2 sequences are MGHRA and YSYEKL. J lost 0 bases, V lost 0 bases, and 17 bases had no gene match. The CDR3 covers 21 residues.

The V gene is TRBV6-6, the J gene TRBJ2-7; 8 positions match TRBD1. Germline trimming cut 6 bases from V and 6 bases from J; bases unmatched to any gene: 4. Germline-derived CDR1 and CDR2 are MNHNY and SVGAGI (reference sequence). CDR3 length equals 12 residues. The CDR3 coding sequence is TGTGCCAGCAGCAGACAGGGGCCCGAGCAGTACTTC. As protein: CASSRQGPEQYF.

Only one count was recorded for this clone. The V call is TRBV9, the J call TRBJ1-4, with 10 bases that match TRBD1. This CDR3 is built from 13 residues. V lost 3 bases, J lost 8 bases, and 1 base stayed unmatched. Germline V gives CDR1 SGDLS, CDR2 YYNGEE. The CDR3 bases are TGTGCCAGCAGCGAGGACAGGGGGGAAAAACTGTTTTTT. Its protein is CASSEDRGEKLFF. The full variable domain, completed using reference TRBV9 and TRBJ1-4, is DSGVTQTPKHLITATGQRVTLRCSPRSGDLSVYWYQQSLDQGLQFLIQYYNGEERAKGNILERFSAQQFPDLHSELNLSSLELGDSALYFCASSEDRGEKLFFGSGTQLSVL.

The V gene is TRBV27, the J gene TRBJ1-5, with 9 bases lining up with TRBD1. Germline loops: CDR1 MNHEY, CDR2 SMNVEV (reference sequence). This CDR3 has 15 amino acids. Germline trimming cut 6 bases from V and 7 bases from J; bases unmatched to any gene: 10. This CDR3 reads CASSPRTGVEQPQHF. The CDR3 DNA sequence: TGTGCCAGCAGCCCTAGGACAGGGGTTGAGCAGCCCCAGCATTTT.

This clone occurred a few times. V and J are TRBV15 and TRBJ1-1, with D hard to call. Germline V gene lookup returns CDR1 LNHNV and CDR2 YYDKDF (reference sequence). The CDR3 sequence is 11 residues long. The ends were cut back, 4 bases at V and 2 bases at J, with 2 bases in the middle. The CDR3 here is CATSTNTEAFF. DNA of the CDR3: TGTGCCACCAGCACAAACACTGAAGCTTTCTTT.

The V call is TRBV4-3, the J call TRBJ2-1; TRBD2 aligns across 11 bases. CDR3 size: 16 residues. V trimming: 2 bases; J trimming: 5 bases; junction bases outside the gene matches: 5. Germline loops: CDR1 LGHNA, CDR2 YSLEER. The chain's CDR3 is CASSQTGTSGNNEQFF. The CDR3 region has the DNA TGCGCCAGCAGCCAAACTGGGACTAGCGGAAACAATGAGCAGTTCTTC.

The gene calls are TRBV19 and TRBJ2-2; 7 bases fit TRBD1. Germline CDR1 is LNHDA and CDR2 is SQIVND (reference sequence). V lost 7 bases, J lost 0 bases, and 11 bases stayed unmatched. The CDR3 contains 17 residues. The CDR3 loop is CASINIRDSANTGELFF. DNA for the CDR3: TGTGCCAGTATCAACATCCGGGACAGCGCGAACACCGGGGAGCTGTTTTTT.

The chain is built from TRBV14 and TRBJ2-1; perhaps TRBD2 as D (6 bases). The CDR3 extends over 13 amino acids. Germline CDR1 is SGHDN and CDR2 is FVKESK. Trimming cost V 6 bases and J 8 bases, with 14 bases left between them. In DNA form, the CDR3 reads TGTGCCAGCAGGAGTGGGAGGATTGATGAGCAGTTCTTC. Protein sequence: CASRSGRIDEQFF.

This clone was counted a single time. V is TRBV7-2 and J is TRBJ2-5; tentatively, D is TRBD2 (6 bases). This CDR3 has 16 amino acids. V was pared by 0 bases and J by 5 bases, with 16 bases between. Germline assignment: CDR1 SGHTA and CDR2 FQGNSA. The CDR3 here is CASSLALWRAGETQYF. CDR3 in DNA: TGTGCCAGCAGCTTAGCTTTATGGAGGGCGGGGGAGACCCAGTACTTC.

The chain is built from TRBV6-1 and TRBJ2-1, with 9 positions matching TRBD2. Trimming took 5 bases from V and 5 from J; bases not matched to a gene: 7. Germline CDR1 MNHNS, CDR2 SASEGT. This CDR3 spans 15 amino acids. The DNA of the CDR3 is TGTGCCAGCAGTCACCGCGGGGGGGTTGACAATGAGCAGTTCTTC. It is translated as CASSHRGGVDNEQFF.

J is TRBJ2-2 and V is TRBV5-4; 7 bases are shared with TRBD2. V dropped 4 bases and J dropped 6; count of bases not matched to a gene: 18. This CDR3 region has 18 residues. Germline CDR1 is SGHNT and CDR2 is YYREEE (reference sequence). The CDR3 spells CASSTTGIKGREAGELFF. CDR3 DNA: TGTGCCAGCAGCACGACGGGTATAAAGGGGAGGGAAGCCGGGGAGCTGTTTTTT.

The chain is built from TRBV28 and TRBJ2-5; 11 bases align to TRBD1. The J call could be wrong; TRBJ2-7 is a better fit for the DNA end. The CDR3 has 13 residues. Germline V lookup: CDR1 MDHEN, CDR2 SYDVKM. CDR3 sequence reads: CASILGQGDEQYF. CDR3 in DNA: TGTGCCAGCATCCTGGGACAGGGGGACGAGCAGTACTTC.